This paragraph reports one T cell receptor beta chain. These data originate in a study of control samples from healthy donors and cancer patients. Trimming stripped 0 bases from V and 3 bases from J, with 12 bases between. This CDR3 region has 15 residues. CDR1 MNHEY and CDR2 SVGAGI come from the germline V gene. The method was immunoSEQ multiplex PCR; TCRdb's version includes in-frame clones alone and lacks a portion of them. Altogether some 200,000 clones are present, about 94% being singletons, with the ten largest covering more than 1.3%. The chain couples TRBV6-5 to TRBJ2-7, with a tentative D call TRBD2 (5 bases). The sequence was collected from a man aged 50 to 60 in good health. The sample was blood. The CDR3 sequence: CASSYSSGIHYEQYF. Written as DNA, the CDR3 is TGTGCCAGCAGTTACTCATCGGGAATCCACTACGAGCAGTACTTC.